The clone carrying this T cell receptor (beta chain) has just one count. This CDR3 has 14 residues. Per the germline V gene, CDR1 is SQVTM and CDR2 is ANQGSEA. Germline trimming cut 6 bases from V and 6 bases from J; bases unmatched to any gene: 8. Methods used by the authors: By means of reference gene primer amplification, nucleated cell counts were estimated. Data came from immunoSEQ multiplex PCR; TCRdb stores just in-frame clones and leaves some out. D and trimming were read from the DNA, whereas the V and J calls and clone size are those reported in that table. Among some 180,000 clones listed, approximately 80% were seen once. Seattle cases were enrolled at active infection and followed longitudinally. These data are taken from a study of blood T cell repertoires in COVID-19. Overall study context: Researchers got acute and convalescent COVID-19 samples from the United States, Italy and Spain. The cDNA or gDNA used as material had been derived from T cells, B-cell-depleted T cells, or PBMCs.

The genes are TRBV29-1 and TRBJ1-5; 10 nucleotides match TRBD1. This sequence originates from a woman in her thirties or forties with COVID-19, enrolled during active disease. Sequenced input: peripheral blood. The CDR3 sequence: CSVRGQGGGQPQHF. CDR3 bases: TGCAGCGTCCGCGGACAGGGGGGAGGTCAGCCCCAGCATTTT.